This entry is about one TCR beta chain. A sample-barcoded 5' primer and a J-beta primer mix were used in a second PCR of about 6 to 12 cycles. A single record per CDR3 protein comes from TCRdb applying MiXCR to the 5' RACE reads. The sample shows hundreds of thousands of distinct CDR3 sequences, around half of them seen only once. In germline, CDR1 is LNHNV, CDR2 YYDKDF (reference sequence). The ends were cut back, 5 bases at V and 1 base at J, with 8 bases in the middle. The CDR3 length is 13 residues. These data come from a study of blood T cells in healthy people across ages. Sequencing was done on a sample of blood. The chain has TRBV15 and TRBJ2-5; D not resolved. This TCR was sampled from a woman aged 55-69 years in good health. The CDR3 protein is CATSEHPQETQYF. CDR3 DNA sequence: TGTGCCACCAGCGAACACCCCCAAGAGACCCAGTACTTC. The variable domain in full, with the rest retrieved from reference TRBV15 and TRBJ2-5, is DAMVIQNPRYQVTQFGKPVTLSCSQTLNHNVMYWYQQKSSQAPKLLFHYYDKDFNNEADTPDNFQSRRPNTSFCFLDIRSPGLGDTAMYLCATSEHPQETQYFGPGTRLLVL.